This T cell receptor beta chain originates from a study of T cell clones after liver transplantation (dated by TCRdb to the late 2010s). About the study as a whole: The samples were obtained from ITN030ST, a randomized trial that attempted immunosuppression withdrawal within 2 years after liver transplantation. Donor-reactive T cell clones were identified by TCRbeta sequencing after a pre-transplant mixed lymphocyte reaction and then tracked in post-transplant blood. Third party-reactive TCRbeta sequences were also identified from pre-transplant MLRs to serve as an antigen-independent comparator for donor-reactive sequences. Three of the eight recipients were HCV-positive; the others were transplanted for non-autoimmune, non-viral indications. To count as tolerant, a recipient had to stay completely off immunosuppression for at least one year without liver enzymes climbing beyond twice the upper limit of normal. Blood samples were taken pre-transplant, pre-randomization before withdrawal, and post-randomization after full withdrawal or failed withdrawal. Until randomization at 12-24 months post-transplant, subjects were given standard immunosuppression, with no induction therapy. A cohort of 8 liver transplant recipients was studied, of whom 3 were classified as tolerant and 5 as non-tolerant. Beyond this particular receptor, the publication reports: Since no allograft tissue specimens were available, donor-reactive T cells may have migrated into the graft instead of being deleted. Low numbers of available donor cells limited the measurable donor-reactive repertoire in a couple of subjects. After accounting for repertoire turnover, donor-reactive detection was significantly reduced in 7 of 8 subjects for CD4 and 8 of 8 for CD8. Because of small, heterogeneous patient numbers and non-standardized post-transplant time points, the conclusions were only preliminary. In 5 of 8 subjects, regardless of tolerance or HCV status, circulating donor-reactive CD4 TCRbeta sequences dropped significantly post-transplant. Donor-reactive sequences decreased more than third party-reactive sequences, which suggests partial antigen-specific deletion that was not related to withdrawal success.

Sample time point, as interpreted from the label and publication: pre-transplant. Unstimulated PBMCs, after thawing, were stained for CD3, CD4 and CD8 and then FACS-sorted into CD3+CD4+ and CD3+CD8+ populations. Each of the 8 studied subjects was randomized to immunosuppression withdrawal. The Qiagen DNeasy Blood and Tissue Kit was used to isolate genomic DNA. The CDR3, from cysteine to phenylalanine, totals 13 residues. Only the CDR3 DNA is retained, 39 bases long and in frame from the first base. The germline V gene specifies SQVTM as CDR1 and ANQGSEA as CDR2. Trimming removed 6 bases from V and 4 bases from J, leaving 15 bases between the germline ends. Worth noting for this clone: No antigen is known for it. No base quality information exists; no much larger clone differs at one position.

High-throughput TCRbeta CDR3 sequencing of frozen genomic DNA was performed by immunoSEQ, including PCR amplification, mapping, bias correction and internal controls. In the paper's pipeline: Only productive rearrangements were retained, and each unique TCRbeta sequence was defined by its CDR3 nucleotide sequence together with its V and J gene. A sequence counted as donor-reactive only if the sequence showed at least 5-fold expansion in CFSE-low cells compared with unstimulated pre-transplant cells and had a frequency of at least 0.01%. Minimum frequency thresholds were set for each subject on the basis of the unstimulated sample with the lowest template count, so that a detection power of at least 90% was ensured. Jensen-Shannon divergence between the top 1000 TCRbeta sequences post-transplant and pre-transplant was used to measure repertoire turnover. Changes in detection of donor-reactive sequences were tested with two-sided Fisher's exact tests. This is the immuneACCESS table as TCRdb keeps it, with only in-frame sequences that have V and J called. A part of the clones is gone; compared with another copy, unresolved V genes explain less than half, and the rest is unexplained. V and J calls and clone size are given by that table; D and trimming were obtained from the DNA. The sample includes 60,000 or so clones, with around 75% observed a single time. In total, the top ten clones hold roughly 15% of the sample.

The V and J genes are TRBV29-1 and TRBJ1-1, and perhaps TRBD1 as D gene, on 6 matching bases. The sequence was obtained from a human donor who received a liver transplant. The sample was CD4+ T cells from blood, taken before liver transplant. The DNA reads TGCAGCGTAACTCAGGGGAGGGGCACTGAAGCTTTCTTT. This gives the protein CSVTQGRGTEAFF.